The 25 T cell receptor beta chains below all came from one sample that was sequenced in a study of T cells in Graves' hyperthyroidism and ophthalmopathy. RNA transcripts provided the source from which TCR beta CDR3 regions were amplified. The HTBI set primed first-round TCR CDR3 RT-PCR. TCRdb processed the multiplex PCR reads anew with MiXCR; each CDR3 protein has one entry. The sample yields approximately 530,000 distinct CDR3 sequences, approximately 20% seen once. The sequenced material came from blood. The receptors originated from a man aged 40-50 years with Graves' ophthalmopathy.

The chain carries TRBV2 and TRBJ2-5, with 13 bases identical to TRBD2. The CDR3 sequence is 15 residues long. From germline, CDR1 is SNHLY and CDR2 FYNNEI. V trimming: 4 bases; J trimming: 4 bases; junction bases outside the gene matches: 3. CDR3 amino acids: CASSGTSGSRETQYF. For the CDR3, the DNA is TGTGCCAGCAGTGGGACTAGCGGGAGTAGAGAGACCCAGTACTTC.

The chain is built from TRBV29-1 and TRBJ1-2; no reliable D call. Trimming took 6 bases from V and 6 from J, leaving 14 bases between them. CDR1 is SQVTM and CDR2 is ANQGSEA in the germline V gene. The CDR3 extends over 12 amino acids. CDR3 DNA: TGCAGCGTCTTACAGAGAGTTGATGGCTACACCTTC. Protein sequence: CSVLQRVDGYTF. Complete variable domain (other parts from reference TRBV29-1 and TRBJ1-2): SAVISQKPSRDICQRGTSLTIQCQVDSQVTMMFWYRQQPGQSLTLIATANQGSEATYESGFVIDKFPISRPNLTFSTLTVSNMSPEDSSIYLCSVLQRVDGYTFGSGTRLTVV.

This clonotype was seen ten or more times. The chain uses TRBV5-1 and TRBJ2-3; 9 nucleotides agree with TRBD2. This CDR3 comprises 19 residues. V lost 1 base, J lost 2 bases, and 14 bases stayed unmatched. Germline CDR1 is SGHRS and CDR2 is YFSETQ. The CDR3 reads CASSLSGPSGDNPTDTQYF. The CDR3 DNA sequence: TGCGCCAGCAGCTTGTCAGGGCCTAGCGGGGATAATCCCACAGATACGCAGTATTTT.

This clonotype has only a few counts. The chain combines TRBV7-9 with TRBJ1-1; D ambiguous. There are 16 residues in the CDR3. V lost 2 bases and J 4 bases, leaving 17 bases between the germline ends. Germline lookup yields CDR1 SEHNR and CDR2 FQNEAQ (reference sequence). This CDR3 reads CASSLSPRAKGTEAFF. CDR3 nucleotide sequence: TGTGCCAGCAGCTTATCCCCTCGGGCCAAAGGCACTGAAGCTTTCTTT. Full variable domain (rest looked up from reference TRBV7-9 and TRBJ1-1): DTGVSQNPRHKITKRGQNVTFRCDPISEHNRLYWYRQTLGQGPEFLTYFQNEAQLEKSRLLSDRFSAERPKGSFSTLEIQRTEQGDSAMYLCASSLSPRAKGTEAFFGQGTRLTVV.

The CDR3, as DNA: TGTGCCACCGGGAATGGCAATGAGCAGTTCTTC. Translated, it gives CATGNGNEQFF. This chain links TRBV24-1 with TRBJ2-1, with D unclear. V lost 9 bases and J 6 bases, leaving 8 bases between the germline ends. Germline V gives CDR1 KGHDR, CDR2 SFDVKD. The CDR3 covers 11 residues.

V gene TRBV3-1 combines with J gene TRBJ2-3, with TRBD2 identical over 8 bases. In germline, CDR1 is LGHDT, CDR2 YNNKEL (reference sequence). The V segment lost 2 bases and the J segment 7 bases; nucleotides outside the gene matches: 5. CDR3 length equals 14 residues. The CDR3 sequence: CASSQTGGLNTQYF. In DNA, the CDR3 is TGTGCCAGCAGCCAAACGGGGGGGCTAAATACGCAGTATTTT.

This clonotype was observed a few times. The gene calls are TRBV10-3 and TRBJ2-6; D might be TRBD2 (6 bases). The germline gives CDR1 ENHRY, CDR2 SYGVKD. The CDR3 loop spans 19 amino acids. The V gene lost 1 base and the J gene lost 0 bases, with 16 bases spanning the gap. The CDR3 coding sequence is TGTGCCATCAGTGAGTGGGCGGGGAGGACCCTCTCTGGGGCCAACGTCCTGACTTTC. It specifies CAISEWAGRTLSGANVLTF.

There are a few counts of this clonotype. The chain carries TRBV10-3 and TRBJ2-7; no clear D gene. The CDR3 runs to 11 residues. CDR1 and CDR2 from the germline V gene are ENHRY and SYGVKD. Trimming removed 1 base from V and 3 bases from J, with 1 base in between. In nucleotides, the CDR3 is TGTGCCATCAGTGAGTTCTACGAGCAGTACTTC. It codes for CAISEFYEQYF.

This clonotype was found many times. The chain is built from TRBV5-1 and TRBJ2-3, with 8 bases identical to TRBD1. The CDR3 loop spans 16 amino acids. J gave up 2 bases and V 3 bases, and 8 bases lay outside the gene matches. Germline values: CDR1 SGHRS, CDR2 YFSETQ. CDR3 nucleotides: TGCGCCAGCAGCTCACCCCCGGGACAGGTCACAGATACGCAGTATTTT. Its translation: CASSSPPGQVTDTQYF. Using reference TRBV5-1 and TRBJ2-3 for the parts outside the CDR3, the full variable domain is KAGVTQTPRYLIKTRGQQVTLSCSPISGHRSVSWYQQTPGQGLQFLFEYFSETQRNKGNFPGRFSGRQFSNSRSEMNVSTLELGDSALYLCASSSPPGQVTDTQYFGPGTRLTVL.

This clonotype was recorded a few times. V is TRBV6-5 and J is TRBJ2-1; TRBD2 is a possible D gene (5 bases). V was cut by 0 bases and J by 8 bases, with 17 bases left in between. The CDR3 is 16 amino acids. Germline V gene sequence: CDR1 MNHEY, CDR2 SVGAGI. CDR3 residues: CASSYSIGPPGDEQFF. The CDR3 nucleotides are TGTGCCAGCAGTTACTCTATCGGGCCCCCCGGGGATGAGCAGTTCTTC.

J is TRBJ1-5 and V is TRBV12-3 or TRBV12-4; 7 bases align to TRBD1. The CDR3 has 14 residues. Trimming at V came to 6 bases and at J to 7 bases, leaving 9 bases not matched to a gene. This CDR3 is CASSRQGQGQPQHF. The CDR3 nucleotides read TGTGCCAGCAGCCGACAGGGTCAGGGACAGCCCCAGCATTTT.

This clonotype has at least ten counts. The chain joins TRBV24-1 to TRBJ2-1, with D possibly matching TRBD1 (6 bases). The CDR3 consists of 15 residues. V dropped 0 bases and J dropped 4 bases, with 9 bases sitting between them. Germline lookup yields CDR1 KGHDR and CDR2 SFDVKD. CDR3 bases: TGTGCCACCAGTGATTTGAACAGGGCTTACAATGAGCAGTTCTTC. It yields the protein CATSDLNRAYNEQFF.

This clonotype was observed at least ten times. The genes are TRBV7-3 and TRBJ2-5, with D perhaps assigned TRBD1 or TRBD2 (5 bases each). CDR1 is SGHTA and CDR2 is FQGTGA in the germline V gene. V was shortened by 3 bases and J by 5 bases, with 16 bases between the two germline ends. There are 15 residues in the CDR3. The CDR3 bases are TGTGCCAGCAGCTTCTCCGGGACGTACAAGGAGACCCAGTACTTC. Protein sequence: CASSFSGTYKETQYF.

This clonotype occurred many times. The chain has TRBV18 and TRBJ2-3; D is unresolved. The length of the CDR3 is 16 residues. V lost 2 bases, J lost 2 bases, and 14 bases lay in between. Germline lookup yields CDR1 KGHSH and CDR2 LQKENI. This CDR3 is CASSPVFGSYTDTQYF. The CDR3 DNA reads TGTGCCAGCTCACCAGTTTTTGGCAGTTACACAGATACGCAGTATTTT.

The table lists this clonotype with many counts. The CDR3 loop reads CASSMGQGYEQYF. The CDR3 DNA follows: TGTGCCAGTAGCATGGGGCAGGGATACGAGCAGTACTTC. The chain is built from TRBV19 and TRBJ2-7, with D tentatively TRBD1 (5 bases). V was shortened by 6 bases and J by 4 bases, with 13 bases between the two germline ends. The germline gives CDR1 LNHDA, CDR2 SQIVND (reference sequence). The CDR3 loop spans 13 amino acids. Combining the CDR3 with reference TRBV19 and TRBJ2-7 gives the whole variable domain DGGITQSPKYLFRKEGQNVTLSCEQNLNHDAMYWYRQDPGQGLRLIYYSQIVNDFQKGDIAEGYSVSREKKESFPLTVTSAQKNPTAFYLCASSMGQGYEQYFGPGTRLTVT.

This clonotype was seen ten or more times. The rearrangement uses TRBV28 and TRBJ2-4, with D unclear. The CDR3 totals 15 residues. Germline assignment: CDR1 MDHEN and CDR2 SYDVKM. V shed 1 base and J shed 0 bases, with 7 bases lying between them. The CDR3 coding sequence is TGTGCCAGCAGTTTATCAACCCTAGCCAAAAACATTCAGTACTTC. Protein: CASSLSTLAKNIQYF. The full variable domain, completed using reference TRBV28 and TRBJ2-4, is DVKVTQSSRYLVKRTGEKVFLECVQDMDHENMFWYRQDPGLGLRLIYFSYDVKMKEKGDIPEGYSVSREKKERFSLILESASTNQTSMYLCASSLSTLAKNIQYFGAGTRLSVL.

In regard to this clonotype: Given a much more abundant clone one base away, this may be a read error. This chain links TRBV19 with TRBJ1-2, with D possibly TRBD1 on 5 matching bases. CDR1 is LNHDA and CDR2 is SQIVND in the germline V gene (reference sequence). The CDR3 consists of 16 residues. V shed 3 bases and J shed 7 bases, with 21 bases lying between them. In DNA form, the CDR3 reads TGTGCCAGTAGTATCTTGGGACGGGGTGAGTCGTCTGGCTACACCTTC. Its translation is CASSILGRGESSGYTF.

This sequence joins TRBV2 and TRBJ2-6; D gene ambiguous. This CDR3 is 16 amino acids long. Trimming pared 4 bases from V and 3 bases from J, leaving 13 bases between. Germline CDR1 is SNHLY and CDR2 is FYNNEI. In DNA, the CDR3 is TGTGCCAGCAGTGTGGGTCTACCGCTTGGGGCCAACGTCCTGACTTTC. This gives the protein CASSVGLPLGANVLTF.

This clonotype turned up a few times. CDR3 residues: CASSLVASGGVHYEQYF. As DNA, the CDR3 is TGCGCCAGCAGCCTTGTAGCCTCGGGGGGGGTTCACTACGAGCAGTACTTC. The chain uses TRBV5-1 and TRBJ2-7; 8 bases line up with TRBD2. J gave up 3 bases and V 4 bases, and 15 bases lay outside the gene matches. The germline V gene encodes CDR1 SGHRS and CDR2 YFSETQ. This CDR3 has 17 amino acids.

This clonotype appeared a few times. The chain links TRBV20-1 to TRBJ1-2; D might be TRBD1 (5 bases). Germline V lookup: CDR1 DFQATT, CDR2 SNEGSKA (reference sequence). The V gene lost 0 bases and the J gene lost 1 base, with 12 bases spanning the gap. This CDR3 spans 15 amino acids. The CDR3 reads CSAREGTVINYGYTF. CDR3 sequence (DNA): TGCAGTGCTAGAGAGGGGACGGTTATTAACTATGGCTACACCTTC.

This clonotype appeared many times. The CDR3: CASSPTWSSYEQYF. The DNA of the CDR3 is TGTGCCAGCAGCCCCACATGGAGCTCCTACGAGCAGTACTTC. The chain recombines TRBV28 with TRBJ2-7, with D unresolved. There are 14 residues in the CDR3. Trimming stripped 6 bases from V and 0 bases from J, with 12 bases between. Germline loops: CDR1 MDHEN, CDR2 SYDVKM.

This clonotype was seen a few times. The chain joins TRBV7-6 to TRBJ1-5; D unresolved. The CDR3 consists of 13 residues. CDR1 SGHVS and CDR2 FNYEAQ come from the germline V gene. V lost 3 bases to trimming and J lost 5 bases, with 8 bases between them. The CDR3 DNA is TGTGCCAGCAGCTTGGGCGCGGATCAGCCCCAGCATTTT. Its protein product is CASSLGADQPQHF.

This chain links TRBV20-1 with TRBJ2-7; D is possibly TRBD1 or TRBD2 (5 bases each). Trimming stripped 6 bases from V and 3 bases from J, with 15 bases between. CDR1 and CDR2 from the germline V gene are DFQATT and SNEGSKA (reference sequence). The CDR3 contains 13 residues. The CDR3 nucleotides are TGCAGTGCCCCACGGGGCATCGGCTACGAGCAGTACTTC. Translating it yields CSAPRGIGYEQYF.

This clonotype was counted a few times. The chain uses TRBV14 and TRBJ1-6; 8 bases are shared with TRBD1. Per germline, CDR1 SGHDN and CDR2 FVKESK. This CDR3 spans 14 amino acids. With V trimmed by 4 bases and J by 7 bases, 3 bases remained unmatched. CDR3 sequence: CASSRTGKNSPLHF. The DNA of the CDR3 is TGTGCCAGCAGCCGGACAGGGAAGAATTCACCCCTCCACTTT.

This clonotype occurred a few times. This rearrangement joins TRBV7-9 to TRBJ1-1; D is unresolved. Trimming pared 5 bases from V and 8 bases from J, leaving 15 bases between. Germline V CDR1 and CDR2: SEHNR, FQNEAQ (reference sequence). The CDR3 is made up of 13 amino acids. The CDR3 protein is CASSRNWESEAFF. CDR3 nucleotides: TGTGCCAGCAGCCGAAATTGGGAGTCCGAAGCTTTCTTT.